This T cell receptor beta chain came from a study of CD8 T cells in Susac syndrome. Random hexamers were used to reverse transcribe the RNA input (0.5 to 1 ug). It was immunoSEQ multiplex PCR that amplified TCR beta CDR3 across 54 Vbeta and 13 Jbeta. TCRdb processed the immunoSEQ multiplex PCR reads anew with MiXCR; each CDR3 protein has one entry. The data hold a few hundred thousand distinct CDR3 sequences, with roughly 94% observed a single time. The CDR3 runs to 13 residues. The J segment lost 7 bases and the V segment lost 5 bases, leaving 6 bases of the junction unmatched. Germline assignment: CDR1 SGHTA and CDR2 FQGTGA. FACS was used to enrich TEMRA cells, whereas the CD8+ and CD4+ T cells were obtained by negative isolation.

The clonotype comes from a human donor with multiple sclerosis. The chain couples TRBV7-3 to TRBJ2-5; 8 bases are shared with TRBD1. The sample was CD4+ T cells from PBMCs. The CDR3 DNA is TGTGCCAGCAGCGAGGACAGGGACGGGACCCAGTACTTC. Protein sequence: CASSEDRDGTQYF.